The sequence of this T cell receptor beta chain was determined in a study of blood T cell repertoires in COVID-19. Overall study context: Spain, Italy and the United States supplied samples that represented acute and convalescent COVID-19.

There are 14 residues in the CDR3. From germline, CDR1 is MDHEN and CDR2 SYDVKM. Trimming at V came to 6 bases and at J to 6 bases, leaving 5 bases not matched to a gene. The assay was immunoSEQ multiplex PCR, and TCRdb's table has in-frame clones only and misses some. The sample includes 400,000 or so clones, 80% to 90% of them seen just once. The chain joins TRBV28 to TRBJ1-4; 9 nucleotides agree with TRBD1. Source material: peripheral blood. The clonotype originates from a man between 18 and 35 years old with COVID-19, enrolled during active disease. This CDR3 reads CASSLTGGDEKLFF. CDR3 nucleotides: TGTGCCAGCAGCCTGACAGGGGGTGATGAAAAACTGTTTTTT.